The rows below give T cell receptor beta chains drawn from one sample of a study of cytomegalovirus exposure and HLA in healthy donors. Sequencing was performed with immunoSEQ multiplex PCR; in TCRdb, only in-frame clones are kept and a portion is missing. Of some 150,000 clones in the sample, more than 70% are singletons; the top ten hold about 1.5%. Sequencing used PBMCs. Receptors were obtained from a male donor in good health and CMV-seronegative. The CDR3 runs from the conserved cysteine through the conserved F or W. Fields, in order: V gene, D gene, J gene, clone size, CDR3 DNA, CDR3 protein. A D gene is named only where the DNA matches it firmly. Expanded clones are given a class, and other clones once, few, many or no size at all.

V gene: TRBV19; D gene: TRBD1; J gene: TRBJ2-2; clone size: NA; CDR3 DNA: TGTGCCAGTAGTGTCCCCAGGACAGGGGGCCCCGGGGAGCTGTTTTTT; CDR3 protein: CASSVPRTGGPGELFF
V gene: TRBV5-1; D gene: NA; J gene: TRBJ2-3; clone size: NA; CDR3 DNA: TGCGCCAGCAGCTTGGCCGGGTTGACTGGCACAGATACGCAGTATTTT; CDR3 protein: CASSLAGLTGTDTQYF
V gene: TRBV7-9; D gene: TRBD1; J gene: TRBJ2-2; clone size: NA; CDR3 DNA: TGTGCCAGCAGCCCGGGACAGGGGAGCACCGGGGAGCTGTTTTTT; CDR3 protein: CASSPGQGSTGELFF
V gene: TRBV5-4; D gene: NA; J gene: TRBJ2-1; clone size: NA; CDR3 DNA: TGTGCCAGCAGCTTGCCCACTAGTGTTGTGCAGTTCTTC; CDR3 protein: CASSLPTSVVQFF
V gene: TRBV5-3; D gene: NA; J gene: TRBJ1-1; clone size: NA; CDR3 DNA: TGTGCCAGAAGCTTGTACAGGGATCCTGAAGCTTTCTTT; CDR3 protein: CARSLYRDPEAFF
V gene: TRBV6-5; D gene: TRBD1; J gene: TRBJ1-5; clone size: NA; CDR3 DNA: TGTGCCAGCAAGATACAGGGGGTGGGGAATCAGCCCCAGCATTTT; CDR3 protein: CASKIQGVGNQPQHF
V gene: TRBV15; D gene: NA; J gene: TRBJ2-1; clone size: NA; CDR3 DNA: TGTGCCACTTCCCCTCCGCGAGGAGATGAGCAGTTCTTC; CDR3 protein: CATSPPRGDEQFF
V gene: TRBV27; D gene: NA; J gene: TRBJ2-3; clone size: NA; CDR3 DNA: TGTGCCACCCGGGTCTCAGATACGCAGTATTTT; CDR3 protein: CATRVSDTQYF
V gene: TRBV9; D gene: TRBD1; J gene: TRBJ1-5; clone size: few; CDR3 DNA: TGTGCCAGCAGCGTGGGACAGGGAGGCAATCAGCCCCAGCATTTT; CDR3 protein: CASSVGQGGNQPQHF
V gene: TRBV4-3; D gene: TRBD2; J gene: TRBJ2-7; clone size: NA; CDR3 DNA: TGCGCCAGCAGCCAAGAGAGGACTAGCGGGAACCTCGCCTACGAGCAGTACTTC; CDR3 protein: CASSQERTSGNLAYEQYF
V gene: TRBV28; D gene: TRBD1; J gene: TRBJ1-5; clone size: NA; CDR3 DNA: TGTGCCAGCAGTCCGACAGGGTATCAGCCCCAGCATTTT; CDR3 protein: CASSPTGYQPQHF
V gene: TRBV6-5; D gene: NA; J gene: TRBJ2-2; clone size: NA; CDR3 DNA: TGTGCCAGCAGCCCTGGGACTACCGGGGAGCTGTTTTTT; CDR3 protein: CASSPGTTGELFF
V gene: TRBV5-4; D gene: TRBD1; J gene: TRBJ2-6; clone size: NA; CDR3 DNA: TGTGCCAGCAGCCAAGACAGGGCTGGGGCCAACGTCCTGACTTTC; CDR3 protein: CASSQDRAGANVLTF
V gene: TRBV7-9; D gene: TRBD2; J gene: TRBJ2-2; clone size: NA; CDR3 DNA: TGTGCCAGCAGCTCCAGGGCGGGAGGGAACACCGGGGAGCTGTTTTTT; CDR3 protein: CASSSRAGGNTGELFF